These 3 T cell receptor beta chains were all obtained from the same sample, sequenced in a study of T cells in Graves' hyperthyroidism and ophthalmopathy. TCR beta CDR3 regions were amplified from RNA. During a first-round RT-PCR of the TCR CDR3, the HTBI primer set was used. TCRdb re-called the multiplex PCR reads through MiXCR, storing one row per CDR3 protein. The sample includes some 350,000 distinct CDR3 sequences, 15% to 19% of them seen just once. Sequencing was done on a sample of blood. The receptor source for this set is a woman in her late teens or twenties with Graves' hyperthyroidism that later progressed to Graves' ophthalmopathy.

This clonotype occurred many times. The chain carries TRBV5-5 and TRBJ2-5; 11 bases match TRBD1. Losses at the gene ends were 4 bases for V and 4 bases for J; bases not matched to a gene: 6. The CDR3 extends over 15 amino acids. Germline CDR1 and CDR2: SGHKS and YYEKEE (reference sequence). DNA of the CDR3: TGTGCCAGCAGCCATTGGACAGGGGGCCGAGAGACCCAGTACTTC. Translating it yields CASSHWTGGRETQYF.

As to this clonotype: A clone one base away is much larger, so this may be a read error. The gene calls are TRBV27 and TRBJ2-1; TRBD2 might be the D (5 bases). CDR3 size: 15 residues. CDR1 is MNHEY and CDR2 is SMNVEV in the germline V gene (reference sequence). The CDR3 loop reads CASTPNPDYNNEQLF. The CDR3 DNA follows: TGTGCCAGCACTCCCAACCCCGACTATAACAATGAGCAGCTCTTC.

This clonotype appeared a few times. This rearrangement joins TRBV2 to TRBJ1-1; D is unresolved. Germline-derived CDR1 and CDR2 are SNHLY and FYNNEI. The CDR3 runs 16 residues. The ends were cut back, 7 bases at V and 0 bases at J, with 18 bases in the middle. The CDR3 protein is CASNPGKLWVNTEAFF. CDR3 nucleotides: TGTGCCAGCAACCCGGGCAAGCTCTGGGTGAACACTGAAGCTTTCTTT.